The clone carrying this T cell receptor (beta chain) showed up just once. The antigen is not known. This specimen comes from a study of OX40 agonist ivuxolimab in advanced cancers. As for the study in general: Every 2 weeks, patients received ivuxolimab intravenously, dosed at 0.01 to 10 mg/kg. Partial responses were recorded for three patients, including one with hepatocellular carcinoma and two with cutaneous melanoma.

Findings and caveats of the study: Partial responders dosed at 0.1-3.0 mg/kg displayed clonal expansion ranking among the lowest.

CDR3 length: 16 residues. CDR1 is KGHSH and CDR2 is LQKENI in the germline V gene. Deletions cut 3 bases from V and 0 bases from J, with 11 bases between. Enrollment shut out patients with autoimmune disease history or systemic immunosuppression. Using immunoSEQ multiplex PCR, the repertoire was profiled, and TCRdb retains in-frame clones only, with some absent. Of 97,000 or so clones listed, 90% are singletons. Sequencing was performed on CD4+ or CD8+ T cells sorted from blood, taken in a trial of the OX40 agonist ivuxolimab. This sequence originates from an adult with an advanced solid tumor such as melanoma, head and neck, liver or kidney cancer. The chain has TRBV18 and TRBJ2-2; D possibly corresponds to TRBD2 (5 bases). In nucleotides, the CDR3 is TGTGCCAGCTCACCGTTGAGACTATCGAACACCGGGGAGCTGTTTTTT. It yields the protein CASSPLRLSNTGELFF.